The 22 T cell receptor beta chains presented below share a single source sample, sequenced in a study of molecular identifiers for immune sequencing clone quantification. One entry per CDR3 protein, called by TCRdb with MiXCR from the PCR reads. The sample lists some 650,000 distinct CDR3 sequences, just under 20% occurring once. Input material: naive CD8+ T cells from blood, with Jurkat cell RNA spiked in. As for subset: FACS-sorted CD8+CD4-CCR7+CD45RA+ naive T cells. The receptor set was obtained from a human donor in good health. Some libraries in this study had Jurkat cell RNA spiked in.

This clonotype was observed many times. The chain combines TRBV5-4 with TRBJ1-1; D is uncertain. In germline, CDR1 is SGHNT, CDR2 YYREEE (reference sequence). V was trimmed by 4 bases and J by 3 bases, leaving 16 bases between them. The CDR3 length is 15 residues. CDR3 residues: CASSLLPLGYTEAFF. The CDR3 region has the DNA TGTGCCAGCAGCCTTCTTCCATTGGGGTACACTGAAGCTTTCTTT.

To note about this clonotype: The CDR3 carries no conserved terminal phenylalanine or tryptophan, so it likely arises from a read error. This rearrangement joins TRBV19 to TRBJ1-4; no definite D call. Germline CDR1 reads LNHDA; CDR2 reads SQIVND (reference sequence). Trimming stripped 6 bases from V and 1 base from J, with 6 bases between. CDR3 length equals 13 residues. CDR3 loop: CASRDLTNEKLFS. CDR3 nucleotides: TGTGCCAGTAGGGACTTAACTAATGAAAAACTGTTTTCT.

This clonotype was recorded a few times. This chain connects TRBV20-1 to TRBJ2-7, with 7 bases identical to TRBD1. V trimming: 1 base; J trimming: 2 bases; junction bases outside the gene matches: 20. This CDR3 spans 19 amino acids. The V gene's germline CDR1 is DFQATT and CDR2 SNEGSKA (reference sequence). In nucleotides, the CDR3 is TGCAGTGCTAGAGCACAGGGGTCGGTATTCGAAATACTTACCTACGAGCAGTACTTC. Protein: CSARAQGSVFEILTYEQYF.

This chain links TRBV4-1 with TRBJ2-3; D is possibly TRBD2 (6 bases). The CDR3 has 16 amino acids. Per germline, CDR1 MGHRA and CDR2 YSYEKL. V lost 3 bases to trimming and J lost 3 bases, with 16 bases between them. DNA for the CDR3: TGCGCCAGCAGCCACCTTGCGGGGACTGGGACAGATACGCAGTATTTT. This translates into CASSHLAGTGTDTQYF.

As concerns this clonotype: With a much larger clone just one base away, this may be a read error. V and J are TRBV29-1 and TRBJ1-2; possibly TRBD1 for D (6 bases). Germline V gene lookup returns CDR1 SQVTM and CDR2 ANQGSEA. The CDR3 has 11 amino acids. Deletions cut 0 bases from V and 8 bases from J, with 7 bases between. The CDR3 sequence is CSVEETGGYTF. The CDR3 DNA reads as TGCAGCGTTGAAGAGACAGGCGGCTACACCTTC.

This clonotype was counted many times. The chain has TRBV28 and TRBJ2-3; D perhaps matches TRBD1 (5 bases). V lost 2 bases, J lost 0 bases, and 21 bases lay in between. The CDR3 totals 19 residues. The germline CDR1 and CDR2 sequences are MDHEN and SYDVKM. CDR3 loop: CASSLPPTRTRRSTDTQYF. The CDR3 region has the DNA TGTGCCAGCAGTTTACCCCCGACTCGGACACGCCGAAGCACAGATACGCAGTATTTT.

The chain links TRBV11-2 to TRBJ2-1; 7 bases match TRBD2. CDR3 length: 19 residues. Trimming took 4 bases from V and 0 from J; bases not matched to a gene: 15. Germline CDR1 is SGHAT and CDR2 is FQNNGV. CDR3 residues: CASSSGAVVAGDSYNEQFF. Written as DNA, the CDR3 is TGTGCCAGCAGCTCGGGCGCGGTGGTGGCGGGAGACTCCTACAATGAGCAGTTCTTC.

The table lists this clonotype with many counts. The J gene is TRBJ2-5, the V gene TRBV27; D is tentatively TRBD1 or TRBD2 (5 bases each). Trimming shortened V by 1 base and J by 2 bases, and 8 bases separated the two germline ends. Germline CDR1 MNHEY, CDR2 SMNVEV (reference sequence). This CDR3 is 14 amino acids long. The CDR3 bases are TGTGCCAGCAGTTTATTGGGACCTCAAGAGACCCAGTACTTC. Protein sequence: CASSLLGPQETQYF.

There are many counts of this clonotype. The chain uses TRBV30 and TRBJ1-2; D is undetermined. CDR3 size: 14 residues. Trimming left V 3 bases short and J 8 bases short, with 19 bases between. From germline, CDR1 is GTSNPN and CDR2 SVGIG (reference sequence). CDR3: CAWRDGFGGLGYTF. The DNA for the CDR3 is TGTGCCTGGAGGGATGGGTTCGGAGGTCTGGGCTACACCTTC. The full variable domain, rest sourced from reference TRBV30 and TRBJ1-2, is SQTIHQWPATLVQPVGSPLSLECTVEGTSNPNLYWYRQAAGRGLQLLFYSVGIGQISSEVPQNLSASRPQDRQFILSSKKLLLSDSGFYLCAWRDGFGGLGYTFGSGTRLTVV.

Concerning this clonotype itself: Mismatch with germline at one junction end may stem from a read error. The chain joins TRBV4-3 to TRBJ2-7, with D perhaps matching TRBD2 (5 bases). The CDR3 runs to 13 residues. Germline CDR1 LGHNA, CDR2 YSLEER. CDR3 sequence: CASSQGGSYGQYF. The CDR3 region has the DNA TGCGCCAGCAGCCAGGGCGGGTCCTACGGGCAGTACTTC.

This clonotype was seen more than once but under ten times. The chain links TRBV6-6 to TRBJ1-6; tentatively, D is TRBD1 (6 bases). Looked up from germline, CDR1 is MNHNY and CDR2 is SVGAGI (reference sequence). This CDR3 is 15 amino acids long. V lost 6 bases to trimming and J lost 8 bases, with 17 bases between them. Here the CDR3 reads CASSRIGGADSPLHF. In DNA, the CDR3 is TGTGCCAGCAGCCGGATAGGGGGGGCTGATTCACCCCTCCACTTT.

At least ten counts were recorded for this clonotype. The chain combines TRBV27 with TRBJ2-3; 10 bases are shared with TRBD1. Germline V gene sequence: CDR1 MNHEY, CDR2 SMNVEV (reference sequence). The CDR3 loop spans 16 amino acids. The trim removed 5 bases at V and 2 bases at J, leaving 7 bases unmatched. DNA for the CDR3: TGTGCCAGCAGTCCTAGACAGGGGGCCCTCACAGATACGCAGTATTTT. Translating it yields CASSPRQGALTDTQYF.

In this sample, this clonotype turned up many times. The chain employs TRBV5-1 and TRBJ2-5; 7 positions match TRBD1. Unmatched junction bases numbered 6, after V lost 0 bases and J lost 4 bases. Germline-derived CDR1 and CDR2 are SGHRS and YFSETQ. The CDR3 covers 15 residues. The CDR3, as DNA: TGCGCCAGCAGCTTGGGTCAGGGGGAGAGAGAGACCCAGTACTTC. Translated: CASSLGQGERETQYF.

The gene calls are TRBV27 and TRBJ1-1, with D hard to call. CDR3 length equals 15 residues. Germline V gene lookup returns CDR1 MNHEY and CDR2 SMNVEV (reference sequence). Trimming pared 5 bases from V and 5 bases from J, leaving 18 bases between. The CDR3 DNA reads TGTGCCAGCAGTACCTCATCATGGGGTACGACTGAAGCTTTCTTT. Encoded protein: CASSTSSWGTTEAFF.

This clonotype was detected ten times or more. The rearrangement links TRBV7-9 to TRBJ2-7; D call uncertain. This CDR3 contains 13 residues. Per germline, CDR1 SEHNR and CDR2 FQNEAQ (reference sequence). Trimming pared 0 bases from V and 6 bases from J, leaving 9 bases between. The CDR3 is CASSLAASGEQYF. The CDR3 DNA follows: TGTGCCAGCAGCTTAGCGGCTAGTGGCGAGCAGTACTTC.

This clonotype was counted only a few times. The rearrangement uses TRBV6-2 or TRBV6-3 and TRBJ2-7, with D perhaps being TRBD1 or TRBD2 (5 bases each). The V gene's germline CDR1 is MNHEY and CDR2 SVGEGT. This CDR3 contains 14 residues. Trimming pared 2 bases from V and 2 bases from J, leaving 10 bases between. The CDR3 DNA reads TGTGCCAGCAGTTACCCTCAGGGACCCTACGAGCAGTACTTC. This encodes CASSYPQGPYEQYF.

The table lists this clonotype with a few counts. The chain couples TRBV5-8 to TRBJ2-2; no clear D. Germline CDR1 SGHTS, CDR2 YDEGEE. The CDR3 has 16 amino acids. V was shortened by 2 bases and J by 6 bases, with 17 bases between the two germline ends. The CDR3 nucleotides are TGTGCCAGCAGCTTATCGATCAGATCTACAGCCGGGGAGCTGTTTTTT. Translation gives CASSLSIRSTAGELFF.

The CDR3 sequence: CASSFRGLNNEQFF. The CDR3 DNA reads TGTGCCAGCAGTTTTAGGGGACTCAACAATGAGCAGTTCTTC. The chain combines TRBV28 with TRBJ2-1, with D possibly TRBD2 on 6 matching bases. This CDR3 is 14 amino acids long. CDR1 is MDHEN and CDR2 is SYDVKM in the germline V gene. Trimming cost V 3 bases and J 5 bases, with 11 bases left between them.

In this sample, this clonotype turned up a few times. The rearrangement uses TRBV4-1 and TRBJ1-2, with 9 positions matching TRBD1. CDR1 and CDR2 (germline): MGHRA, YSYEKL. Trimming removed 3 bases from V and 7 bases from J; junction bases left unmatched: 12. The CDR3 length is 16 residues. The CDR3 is CASSQTGGTGLGGYTF. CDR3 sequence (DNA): TGCGCCAGCAGCCAGACCGGTGGGACAGGGTTGGGTGGCTACACCTTC.

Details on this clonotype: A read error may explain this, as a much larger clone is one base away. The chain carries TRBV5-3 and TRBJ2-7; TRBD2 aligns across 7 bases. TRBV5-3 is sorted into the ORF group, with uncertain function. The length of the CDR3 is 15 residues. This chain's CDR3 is CTSSVTDSGVYEQYF. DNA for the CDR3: TGTACCAGCAGCGTGACCGACAGCGGGGTATACGAGCAGTACTTC.

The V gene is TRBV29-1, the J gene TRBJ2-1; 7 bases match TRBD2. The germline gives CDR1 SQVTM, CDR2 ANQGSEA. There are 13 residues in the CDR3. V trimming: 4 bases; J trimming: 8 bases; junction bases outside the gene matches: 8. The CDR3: CSVVAGVEDEQFF. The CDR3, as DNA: TGCAGCGTTGTCGCGGGAGTTGAGGATGAGCAGTTCTTC.

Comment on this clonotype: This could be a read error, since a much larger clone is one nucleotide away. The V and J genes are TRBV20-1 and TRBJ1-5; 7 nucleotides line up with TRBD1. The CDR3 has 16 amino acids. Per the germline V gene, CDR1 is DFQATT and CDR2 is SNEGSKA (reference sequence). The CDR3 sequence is CGAIAGTEGSNQPQHF. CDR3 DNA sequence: TGCGGTGCAATAGCAGGGACAGAGGGGAGCAATCAGCCCCAGCATTTT.